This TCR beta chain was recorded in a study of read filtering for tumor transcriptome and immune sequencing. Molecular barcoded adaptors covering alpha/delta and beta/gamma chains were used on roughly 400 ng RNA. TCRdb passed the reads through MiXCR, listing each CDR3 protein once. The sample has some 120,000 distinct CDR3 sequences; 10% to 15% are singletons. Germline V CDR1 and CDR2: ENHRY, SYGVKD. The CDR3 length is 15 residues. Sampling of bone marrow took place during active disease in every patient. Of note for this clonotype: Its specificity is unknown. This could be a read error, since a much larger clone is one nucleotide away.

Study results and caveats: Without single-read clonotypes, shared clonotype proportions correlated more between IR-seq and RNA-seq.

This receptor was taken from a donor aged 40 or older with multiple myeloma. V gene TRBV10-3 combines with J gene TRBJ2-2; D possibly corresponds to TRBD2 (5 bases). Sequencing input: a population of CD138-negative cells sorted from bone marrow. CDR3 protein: CAISESSQGTGELSF. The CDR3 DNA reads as TGTGCCATCAGTGAGTCGAGTCAAGGCACCGGGGAGCTGTCTTTT.